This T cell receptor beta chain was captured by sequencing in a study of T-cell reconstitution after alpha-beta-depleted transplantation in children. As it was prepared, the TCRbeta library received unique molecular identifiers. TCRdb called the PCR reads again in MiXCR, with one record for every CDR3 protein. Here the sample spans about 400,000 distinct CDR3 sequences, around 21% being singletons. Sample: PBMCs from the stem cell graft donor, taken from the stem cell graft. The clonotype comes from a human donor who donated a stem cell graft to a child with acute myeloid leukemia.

The DNA for the CDR3 is TGCGCCAGCAGCCAACCCCGGGCTAGCGGGTTCTACAATGAGCAGTTCTTC. As protein: CASSQPRASGFYNEQFF. The chain combines TRBV4-1 with TRBJ2-1, with 8 bases fitting TRBD2. V lost 2 bases, J lost 3 bases, and 9 bases stayed unmatched. Germline values: CDR1 MGHRA, CDR2 YSYEKL. CDR3 length: 17 residues.